The 26 T cell receptor beta chains given below trace back to one sample, sequenced in a study of early T cells in non-severe SARS-CoV-2 infection. TCRdb itself ran the 5' RACE reads through MiXCR, one entry per CDR3 protein. This sample has over 60,000 distinct CDR3 sequences; 9.5% to 13% occur once, and the top ten carry about 7.1%. Here the sequenced sample was whole blood, taken at baseline. All receptors come from an adult who was a healthcare worker with PCR-confirmed SARS-CoV-2 infection or an uninfected control (not recorded which).

This clonotype showed up many times. The chain links TRBV6-6 to TRBJ2-7; TRBD1 matches 9 bases. The ends lost 5 bases at V and 7 bases at J; junction bases unmatched: 12. CDR1 is MNHNY and CDR2 is SVGAGI in the germline V gene (reference sequence). The CDR3 is 15 amino acids. The CDR3: CASSPKDRGKVEQYF. The CDR3 DNA reads TGTGCCAGCAGTCCCAAGGACAGGGGTAAAGTGGAGCAGTACTTC.

The table lists this clonotype with a few counts. The chain couples TRBV12-3 or TRBV12-4 to TRBJ2-7; 10 bases align to TRBD2. V lost 5 bases to trimming and J lost 2 bases; unmatched junction nucleotides: 6. This CDR3 is 15 amino acids long. The CDR3 DNA is TGTGCCAGCAGTGCTAGCGGGGGCCGTACCTACGAGCAGTACTTC. This sequence encodes CASSASGGRTYEQYF.

Concerning this clonotype itself: Given a much more abundant clone one base away, this may be a read error. This chain joins TRBV7-9 and TRBJ2-3, with D perhaps matching TRBD2 (5 bases). Germline V gene data show CDR1 as SEHNR and CDR2 as FQNEAQ (reference sequence). This CDR3 spans 14 amino acids. CDR3 bases: TGTGCCAGCACCCTTGAAGGGAGCACAGATACGGAGTATTTT. This gives the protein CASTLEGSTDTEYF.

This clonotype was detected only a few times. The V gene is TRBV6-2 or TRBV6-3, the J gene TRBJ2-6; possible D gene TRBD1, 6 bases. This CDR3 contains 15 residues. Germline CDR1 reads MNHEY; CDR2 reads SVGEGT. V lost 5 bases to trimming and J lost 0 bases, with 8 bases between them. CDR3 DNA sequence: TGTGCCAGCAGTCCCAGGGGCTCTGGGGCCAACGTCCTGACTTTC. Its translation: CASSPRGSGANVLTF.

This clonotype was recorded at least ten times. The rearrangement links TRBV7-6 to TRBJ2-7; 9 bases are a match to TRBD1. Germline V gene data show CDR1 as SGHVS and CDR2 as FNYEAQ. The CDR3 covers 14 residues. Trimming cost V 6 bases and J 4 bases; bases outside gene matches: 7. The CDR3 loop reads CASRPTGGGYEQYF. CDR3 DNA: TGTGCCAGCAGGCCTACAGGGGGCGGGTACGAGCAGTACTTC. The variable domain in full, completed from reference TRBV7-6 and TRBJ2-7, reads GAGVSQSPRYKVTKRGQDVALRCDPISGHVSLYWYRQALGQGPEFLTYFNYEAQQDKSGLPNDRFSAERPEGSISTLTIQRTEQRDSAMYRCASRPTGGGYEQYFGPGTRLTVT.

At least ten counts were recorded for this clonotype. V gene TRBV19 combines with J gene TRBJ1-1; D call uncertain. The V gene's germline CDR1 is LNHDA and CDR2 SQIVND (reference sequence). V was cut by 5 bases and J by 2 bases, with 15 bases left in between. CDR3 length equals 15 residues. DNA of the CDR3: TGTGCCAGTAGTCCCACCCGGACCCCCAACACTGAAGCTTTCTTT. This translates into CASSPTRTPNTEAFF.

The CDR3 DNA sequence: TGCAGTGCTAGAGTCTCCGACAGGGTTAACTATGGCTACACCTTC. Its translation: CSARVSDRVNYGYTF. The V gene is TRBV20-1, the J gene TRBJ1-2, with 7 bases that match TRBD1. In germline, CDR1 is DFQATT, CDR2 SNEGSKA (reference sequence). The J segment lost 1 base and the V segment lost 1 base, leaving 6 bases of the junction unmatched. CDR3 length equals 15 residues.

This clonotype occurred many times. The chain employs TRBV4-1 and TRBJ1-5; the D gene is possibly TRBD1 (5 bases). Germline loops: CDR1 MGHRA, CDR2 YSYEKL. The CDR3 has 15 residues. V was cut by 0 bases and J by 2 bases, with 8 bases left in between. CDR3 residues: CASSQEGVGNQPQHF. CDR3 DNA: TGCGCCAGCAGCCAAGAAGGGGTTGGCAATCAGCCCCAGCATTTT.

J is TRBJ2-7 and V is TRBV4-3; D unclear. V shed 1 base and J shed 0 bases, with 13 bases lying between them. This CDR3 is built from 16 residues. Per germline, CDR1 LGHNA and CDR2 YSLEER. The CDR3 bases are TGCGCCAGCAGCCAAGCGGTCGATAGGGCCTCCTACGAGCAGTACTTC. Translated, it gives CASSQAVDRASYEQYF.

The chain employs TRBV9 and TRBJ1-1; D ambiguous. The V gene lost 0 bases and the J gene lost 0 bases, with 6 bases spanning the gap. Germline CDR1 SGDLS, CDR2 YYNGEE. The CDR3 has 14 residues. CDR3 sequence (DNA): TGTGCCAGCAGCGTAGCGACCCTGAACACTGAAGCTTTCTTT. It specifies CASSVATLNTEAFF.

This clonotype was counted many times. The junction and the germline gene differ at one end; a read error may be behind it. The chain combines TRBV28 with TRBJ1-4; tentative D call: TRBD1 (5 bases). This CDR3 comprises 16 residues. In germline, CDR1 is MDHEN, CDR2 SYDVKM. The CDR3 is CASSHHGRGANQKLFF. The CDR3 DNA reads TGTGCCAGCAGCCACCACGGTCGAGGGGCTAATCAAAAACTGTTTTTT. Full variable domain (outside the CDR3, taken from reference TRBV28 and TRBJ1-4): DVKVTQSSRYLVKRTGEKVFLECVQDMDHENMFWYRQDPGLGLRLIYFSYDVKMKEKGDIPEGYSVSREKKERFSLILESASTNQTSMYLCASSHHGRGANQKLFFGSGTQLSVL.

This clonotype was picked up a small number of times. The V call is TRBV2, the J call TRBJ1-5, with D tentatively TRBD1 (6 bases). Deletions cut 8 bases from V and 3 bases from J, with 11 bases between. The CDR3 totals 13 residues. Germline CDR1 is SNHLY and CDR2 is FYNNEI. For the CDR3, the DNA is TGTGCCAGCGCGGACAGAAACAATCAGCCCCAGCATTTT. Protein product: CASADRNNQPQHF.

This clonotype occurred many times. The gene calls are TRBV7-2 and TRBJ2-7; the D gene is possibly TRBD2 (6 bases). The germline gives CDR1 SGHTA, CDR2 FQGNSA. Trimming shortened V by 2 bases and J by 3 bases, and 11 bases separated the two germline ends. This CDR3 contains 14 residues. The CDR3 DNA reads as TGTGCCAGCAGCTTATCTAGCGCGTTCTACGAGCAGTACTTC. It translates to CASSLSSAFYEQYF.

This clonotype has ten or more counts. The genes are TRBV7-9 and TRBJ2-3; TRBD2 is a possible D gene (5 bases). The V gene lost 4 bases and the J gene lost 6 bases, with 17 bases spanning the gap. The CDR3 extends over 15 amino acids. Germline V CDR1 and CDR2: SEHNR, FQNEAQ (reference sequence). CDR3 nucleotides: TGTGCCAGCAGCTCTTCCCGGGATGTTGCGGATACGCAGTATTTT. Its protein product is CASSSSRDVADTQYF.

The rearrangement links TRBV20-1 to TRBJ2-7; TRBD2 matches 9 bases. The CDR3 is 15 amino acids. V shed 1 base and J 5 bases; nucleotides not matched to a gene: 9. Germline values: CDR1 DFQATT, CDR2 SNEGSKA (reference sequence). This CDR3 is CSARGGTSSIDEQYF. DNA of the CDR3: TGCAGTGCTAGAGGCGGGACTAGCTCTATCGACGAGCAGTACTTC.

Only a few counts were recorded for this clonotype. V usage is TRBV5-1 and J usage is TRBJ2-7, with D perhaps TRBD2 (6 bases). The CDR3 is made up of 13 amino acids. With 1 base removed from V and 3 bases from J, the gap between germline ends came to 8 bases. The germline V gene has CDR1 SGHRS and CDR2 YFSETQ. Here the CDR3 reads CASSLPGDYEQYF. The DNA of the CDR3 is TGCGCCAGCAGCTTGCCGGGGGACTACGAGCAGTACTTC.

This clonotype was counted a few times. CDR3 sequence (DNA): TGTGCCTGGAGTGTAGGAGGCATTCAGTACTTC. Translation gives CAWSVGGIQYF. The J gene is TRBJ2-4, the V gene TRBV30; D possibly corresponds to TRBD2 (5 bases). In germline, CDR1 is GTSNPN, CDR2 SVGIG (reference sequence). CDR3 length: 11 residues. Trimming removed 0 bases at V and 9 bases at J, with 6 bases between.

The chain couples TRBV6-2 or TRBV6-3 to TRBJ2-3; 10 bases fit TRBD2. CDR1 MNHEY and CDR2 SVGEGT come from the germline V gene. After removal of 6 bases from V and 4 bases from J, the junction contained 4 bases not matched to a gene. The CDR3 has 14 amino acids. The CDR3 region is CASRLAGVPDTQYF. The CDR3 nucleotides read TGTGCCAGCAGGCTAGCGGGGGTCCCAGATACGCAGTATTTT.

This clonotype was counted between two and nine times. The chain combines TRBV11-2 with TRBJ2-2; D remains unclear. V gave up 7 bases and J gave up 7 bases, with 13 bases separating them. Germline loops: CDR1 SGHAT, CDR2 FQNNGV. The length of the CDR3 is 13 residues. Here the CDR3 reads CASTPLDGGELFF. As DNA, the CDR3 is TGTGCCAGCACCCCCCTGGACGGCGGGGAGCTGTTTTTT.

This clonotype showed up just a few times. The chain joins TRBV11-2 to TRBJ2-5; 11 nucleotides line up with TRBD2. CDR3 length: 16 residues. CDR1 and CDR2 from the germline V gene are SGHAT and FQNNGV. V lost 5 bases and J lost 0; bases outside the gene matches: 5. The CDR3 bases are TGTGCCAGCAGCAGACTAGCGGGGTTGTACCAAGAGACCCAGTACTTC. Its protein is CASSRLAGLYQETQYF.

This clonotype was observed at least ten times. CDR3 bases: TGTGCCAGCGGGGGTAGCTCCTACAATGAGCAGTTCTTC. Protein product: CASGGSSYNEQFF. The V gene is TRBV12-3 or TRBV12-4, the J gene TRBJ2-1; D may match TRBD1 or TRBD2 (5 bases each). V gave up 8 bases and J gave up 0 bases, with 8 bases separating them. The CDR3 has 13 residues.

This sequence joins TRBV20-1 and TRBJ1-2, with D uncertain. Trimming stripped 1 base from V and 8 bases from J, with 14 bases between. CDR3 length equals 13 residues. Germline CDR1 DFQATT, CDR2 SNEGSKA (reference sequence). The CDR3 DNA sequence: TGCAGTGCTAGAGGAGGAGGGCGGGAAGGCTACACCTTC. Amino acids: CSARGGGREGYTF.

In its sample, this clonotype was seen many times. The chain employs TRBV7-2 and TRBJ2-5; 8 bases agree with TRBD1. The germline V gene encodes CDR1 SGHTA and CDR2 FQGNSA. This CDR3 is 17 amino acids long. V was clipped by 1 base and J by 2 bases; unmatched bases: 9. The CDR3 DNA reads as TGTGCCAGCAGCTTAGTAGCGGCAGGGGGCGGTCAAGAGACCCAGTACTTC. Translating gives CASSLVAAGGGQETQYF. The complete variable domain, with remaining parts taken from reference TRBV7-2 and TRBJ2-5, reads GAGVSQSPSNKVTEKGKDVELRCDPISGHTALYWYRQSLGQGLEFLIYFQGNSAPDKSGLPSDRFSAERTGGSVSTLTIQRTQQEDSAVYLCASSLVAAGGGQETQYFGPGTRLLVL.

This sequence joins TRBV27 and TRBJ2-5; a possible D gene is TRBD1 (6 bases). Germline V CDR1 and CDR2: MNHEY, SMNVEV (reference sequence). V was shortened by 6 bases and J by 3 bases, with 14 bases between the two germline ends. The CDR3 length is 14 residues. CDR3 bases: TGTGCCAGCAGACGACTGGACAGAGAAGAGACCCAGTACTTC. Protein product: CASRRLDREETQYF.

This clonotype was seen many times. The gene calls are TRBV9 and TRBJ2-5; D unclear. In germline, CDR1 is SGDLS, CDR2 YYNGEE. The CDR3 is 14 amino acids. V gave up 0 bases and J gave up 7 bases, with 13 bases separating them. The CDR3 DNA is TGTGCCAGCAGCGTAGCCCCCCCGTCCGGGACCCAGTACTTC. Translating it yields CASSVAPPSGTQYF. Full variable domain (rest looked up from reference TRBV9 and TRBJ2-5): DSGVTQTPKHLITATGQRVTLRCSPRSGDLSVYWYQQSLDQGLQFLIQYYNGEERAKGNILERFSAQQFPDLHSELNLSSLELGDSALYFCASSVAPPSGTQYFGPGTRLLVL.

This rearrangement joins TRBV12-3 or TRBV12-4 to TRBJ2-3; TRBD2 matches 9 bases. This CDR3 is 15 amino acids long. V shed 5 bases, J shed 4 bases, and the junction held 7 bases outside the gene matches. CDR3 sequence: CASSIRGGESDTQYF. The CDR3 bases are TGTGCCAGCAGTATCCGCGGGGGGGAATCAGATACGCAGTATTTT.